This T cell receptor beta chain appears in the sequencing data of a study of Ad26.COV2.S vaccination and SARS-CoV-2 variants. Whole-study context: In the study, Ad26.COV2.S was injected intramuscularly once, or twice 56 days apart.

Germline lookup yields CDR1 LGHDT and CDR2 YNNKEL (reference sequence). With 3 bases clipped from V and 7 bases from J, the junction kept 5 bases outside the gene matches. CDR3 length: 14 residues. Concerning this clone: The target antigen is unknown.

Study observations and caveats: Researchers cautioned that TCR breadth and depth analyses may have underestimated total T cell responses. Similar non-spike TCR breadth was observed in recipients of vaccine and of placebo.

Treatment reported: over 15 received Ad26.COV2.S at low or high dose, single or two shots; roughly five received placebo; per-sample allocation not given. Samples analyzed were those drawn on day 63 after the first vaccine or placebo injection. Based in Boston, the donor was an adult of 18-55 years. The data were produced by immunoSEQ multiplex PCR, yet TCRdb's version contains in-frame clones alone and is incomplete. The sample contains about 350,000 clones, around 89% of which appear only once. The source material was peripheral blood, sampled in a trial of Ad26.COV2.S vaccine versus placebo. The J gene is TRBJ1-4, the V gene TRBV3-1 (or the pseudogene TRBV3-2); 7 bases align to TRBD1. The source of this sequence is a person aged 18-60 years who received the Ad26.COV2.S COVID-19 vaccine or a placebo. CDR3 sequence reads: CASSQRQGFEKLFF. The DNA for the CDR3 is TGTGCCAGCAGCCAGAGACAGGGTTTTGAAAAACTGTTTTTT.